Presented here are 10 T cell receptor beta chains from one specimen sequenced in a study of T cells in Graves' hyperthyroidism and ophthalmopathy. Template material for amplifying TCR beta CDR3 regions consisted of RNA transcripts. First-round RT-PCR targeting the TCR CDR3 was performed with the HTBI primer set. MiXCR, applied by TCRdb to the multiplex PCR reads, yields one record per CDR3 protein. The sample yields 250,000 to 300,000 distinct CDR3 sequences, roughly 20% seen once. The sample consisted of blood. These receptors all stem from a man aged 45-60 years with Graves' ophthalmopathy.

This clonotype was detected a few times. V usage is TRBV6-1 and J usage is TRBJ2-2, with 8 bases that match TRBD1. The CDR3 has 16 residues. The V gene end was trimmed by 5 bases and the J gene end by 3 bases; junction bases not matched to a gene: 8. CDR1 is MNHNS, CDR2 SASEGT, per germline. CDR3 residues: CASSKRQGQDTGELFF. CDR3 coding DNA: TGTGCCAGCAGTAAGCGACAGGGGCAGGACACCGGGGAGCTGTTTTTT.

This clonotype was detected ten times or more. The chain carries TRBV5-1 and TRBJ2-3; D may correspond to TRBD1 or TRBD2 (5 bases each). The V and J ends lost 4 bases and 4 bases respectively, with 13 bases between them. Germline lookup yields CDR1 SGHRS and CDR2 YFSETQ. The CDR3 loop spans 14 amino acids. The CDR3 region is CASSRGQGPDTQYF. The CDR3 DNA follows: TGCGCCAGCAGCCGAGGGCAGGGCCCAGATACGCAGTATTTT.

This clonotype was seen at least ten times. This sequence joins TRBV12-3 or TRBV12-4 and TRBJ2-1; D is tentatively TRBD1 or TRBD2 (6 bases each). The length of the CDR3 is 14 residues. The ends were cut back, 2 bases at V and 7 bases at J, with 12 bases in the middle. CDR3 region: CASSLIGGRNEQFF. The CDR3 nucleotides are TGTGCCAGCAGTTTAATAGGGGGGAGGAATGAGCAGTTCTTC.

There are a few counts of this clonotype. The gene calls are TRBV5-1 and TRBJ2-7, with D maybe TRBD2 (6 bases). Per germline, CDR1 SGHRS and CDR2 YFSETQ. This CDR3 region has 13 residues. Trimming shortened V by 0 bases and J by 5 bases, and 9 bases separated the two germline ends. The CDR3 bases are TGCGCCAGCAGCTTGGGTTGGACTAACGAGCAGTACTTC. As protein: CASSLGWTNEQYF.

This clonotype was recorded many times. This rearrangement joins TRBV27 to TRBJ1-5; D not certain. Looked up from germline, CDR1 is MNHEY and CDR2 is SMNVEV (reference sequence). This CDR3 has 14 amino acids. Trimming removed 3 bases from V and 9 bases from J, with 15 bases in between. CDR3 protein: CASSLRPATRPQHF. DNA for the CDR3: TGTGCCAGCAGTTTGCGGCCGGCGACGCGGCCCCAGCATTTT.

V usage is TRBV7-2 and J usage is TRBJ1-5; 7 bases agree with TRBD1. J was trimmed by 2 bases and V by 3 bases; bases with no gene match: 4. The V gene's germline CDR1 is SGHTA and CDR2 FQGNSA. The CDR3 loop spans 15 amino acids. CDR3 region: CASSFYRGRNQPQHF. In nucleotides, the CDR3 is TGTGCCAGCAGCTTCTACAGGGGTCGCAATCAGCCCCAGCATTTT.

The V and J genes are TRBV20-1 and TRBJ1-2; possible D gene TRBD1, 6 bases. Trimming took 5 bases from V and 4 from J, leaving 23 bases between them. Germline values: CDR1 DFQATT, CDR2 SNEGSKA (reference sequence). This CDR3 has 16 residues. The CDR3 DNA reads TGCAGTGCTGGTTCGAGGGGGGGGGGGCATATCTATGGCTACACCTTC. Encoded protein: CSAGSRGGGHIYGYTF.

This clonotype was detected many times. This chain links TRBV5-1 with TRBJ2-1; TRBD2 matches at 7 bases. CDR1 is SGHRS and CDR2 is YFSETQ in the germline V gene. CDR3 length: 15 residues. V shed 4 bases, J shed 5 bases, and the junction held 9 bases outside the gene matches. The CDR3 DNA reads as TGCGCCAGCAGCGCGATCCGGGAGGACAACAATGAGCAGTTCTTC. Encoded protein: CASSAIREDNNEQFF.

The rearrangement joins TRBV6-6 to TRBJ1-6, with unresolved D. The germline gives CDR1 MNHNY, CDR2 SVGAGI (reference sequence). V dropped 2 bases and J dropped 10 bases, with 18 bases sitting between them. CDR3 length equals 16 residues. In DNA form, the CDR3 reads TGTGCCAGCAGTTACGGGGAGGGAAGAGTATGGTCACCCCTCCACTTT. Amino acids: CASSYGEGRVWSPLHF.

This clonotype was seen many times. The chain couples TRBV20-1 to TRBJ2-1; maybe TRBD2 (5 bases). V was trimmed by 1 base and J by 10 bases, leaving 14 bases between them. The CDR3 has 13 residues. Germline-derived CDR1 and CDR2 are DFQATT and SNEGSKA (reference sequence). CDR3 in DNA: TGCAGTGCTAGAGGGCCGGGAAATAGCGAGCAGTTCTTC. Its translation: CSARGPGNSEQFF.